What follows are 31 T cell receptor beta chains derived from one specimen sequenced in a study of blood T cell repertoires in COVID-19. Some clones are missing from TCRdb's copy, which holds only in-frame ones; the method was immunoSEQ multiplex PCR. Of approximately 150,000 clones listed, roughly 89% are singletons. The sample taken for sequencing was peripheral blood. Receptors were obtained from a man aged 50 to 60 with active or convalescent COVID-19.

V is TRBV19 and J is TRBJ2-1, with D perhaps matching TRBD1 (6 bases). The germline gives CDR1 LNHDA, CDR2 SQIVND (reference sequence). The V gene lost 3 bases and the J gene lost 4 bases, with 13 bases spanning the gap. CDR3 length: 15 amino acids. CDR3 in DNA: TGTGCCAGTAGTATCGCCCAGGGGAAGTACAATGAGCAGTTCTTC. It codes for CASSIAQGKYNEQFF.

The rearrangement uses TRBV2 and TRBJ1-1; no firm D call. With 4 bases removed from V and 3 bases from J, the gap between germline ends came to 9 bases. Germline-derived CDR1 and CDR2 are SNHLY and FYNNEI. The CDR3 is made up of 13 amino acids. Written as DNA, the CDR3 is TGTGCCAGCAGTGCGACATTGTACACTGAAGCTTTCTTT. It yields the protein CASSATLYTEAFF. Full variable domain (remainder filled in from reference TRBV2 and TRBJ1-1): EPEVTQTPSHQVTQMGQEVILRCVPISNHLYFYWYRQILGQKVEFLVSFYNNEISEKSEIFDDQFSVERPDGSNFTLKIRSTKLEDSAMYFCASSATLYTEAFFGQGTRLTVV.

Regarding this clone: This same CDR3 is encoded by further DNA sequences in the sample. The chain uses TRBV24-1 and TRBJ2-3; 7 positions match TRBD2. With 4 bases clipped from V and 3 bases from J, the junction kept 3 bases outside the gene matches. CDR3 length: 14 amino acids. The V gene's germline CDR1 is KGHDR and CDR2 SFDVKD. The CDR3 is CATSDWGGTDTQYF. CDR3 DNA sequence: TGTGCCACCAGTGACTGGGGGGGAACAGATACGCAGTATTTT.

The gene calls are TRBV19 and TRBJ1-5, with D perhaps matching TRBD1 (6 bases). Between the trimmed V and J ends, which lost 10 bases and 9 bases, there was a span of 19 bases. Germline assignment: CDR1 LNHDA and CDR2 SQIVND (reference sequence). The CDR3 sequence is 13 residues long. The CDR3 nucleotides are TGTGCCACCAGTCTTGGACAGCTGTGGCCCCAGCATTTT. Its translation is CATSLGQLWPQHF.

V gene TRBV29-1 combines with J gene TRBJ2-5; tentative D call: TRBD2 (6 bases). This CDR3 contains 16 residues. V lost 4 bases and J 5 bases, leaving 23 bases between the germline ends. Germline V gene sequence: CDR1 SQVTM, CDR2 ANQGSEA. CDR3 nucleotide sequence: TGCAGCGTTGTTTCCCCGACGGGACTCCATTTGGAGACCCAGTACTTC. It specifies CSVVSPTGLHLETQYF.

This chain links TRBV5-6 with TRBJ2-7; unclear D gene. CDR3 size: 13 residues. The germline gives CDR1 SGHDT, CDR2 YYEEEE. The V end lost 0 bases, the J end lost 5 bases, and 9 bases lay between the germline ends. CDR3 DNA: TGTGCCAGCAGCTTGGACAGTCCGAACGAGCAGTACTTC. It yields the protein CASSLDSPNEQYF.

This chain joins TRBV7-5 and TRBJ2-1; TRBD2, the table's D call, was not compared with the DNA. TRBV7-5 has pseudogene status. This CDR3 has 15 residues. The CDR3 here is CVRSPLAEGYNEQFF. The DNA for the CDR3 is TGTGTCAGAAGCCCACTAGCGGAGGGTTACAATGAGCAGTTCTTC.

The genes are TRBV27 and TRBJ1-1; 9 bases line up with TRBD1. There are 15 residues in the CDR3. After removal of 5 bases from V and 0 bases from J, the junction contained 4 bases not matched to a gene. Germline V gene data show CDR1 as MNHEY and CDR2 as SMNVEV (reference sequence). The CDR3 bases are TGTGCCAGCAGTCGGGGGACAGGGATGAACACTGAAGCTTTCTTT. This sequence encodes CASSRGTGMNTEAFF.

The rearrangement links TRBV19 to TRBJ2-5; tentative D call: TRBD1 (5 bases). Germline CDR1 reads LNHDA; CDR2 reads SQIVND (reference sequence). V was pared by 0 bases and J by 5 bases, with 10 bases between. This CDR3 comprises 14 residues. CDR3 residues: CASSIESRAETQYF. Here the CDR3 DNA reads TGTGCCAGTAGTATAGAGAGCAGGGCCGAGACCCAGTACTTC.

The chain has TRBV29-1 and TRBJ2-7, with D hard to call. The CDR3 consists of 14 residues. CDR1 is SQVTM, CDR2 ANQGSEA, per germline. V shed 0 bases and J shed 0 bases, with 9 bases lying between them. CDR3 sequence: CSVEDTQVSYEQYF. CDR3 DNA: TGCAGCGTTGAAGATACCCAGGTCTCCTACGAGCAGTACTTC.

The chain links TRBV2 to TRBJ2-3; TRBD1 aligns across 7 bases. From germline, CDR1 is SNHLY and CDR2 FYNNEI. The CDR3 extends over 18 amino acids. V shed 6 bases and J 4 bases; nucleotides not matched to a gene: 19. The CDR3 loop is CASRGAGGRVTLADTQYF. CDR3 nucleotide sequence: TGTGCCAGCAGGGGGGCAGGGGGTAGGGTTACACTAGCAGATACGCAGTATTTT.

The chain combines TRBV6-5 with TRBJ1-4; a possible D gene is TRBD1 (6 bases). The CDR3 has 15 amino acids. Germline V gene lookup returns CDR1 MNHEY and CDR2 SVGAGI. With 0 bases removed from V and 8 bases from J, the gap between germline ends came to 13 bases. CDR3 sequence: CASSYSGGGSEKLFF. The CDR3 nucleotides read TGTGCCAGCAGTTACTCTGGGGGGGGCAGCGAAAAACTGTTTTTT.

The genes are TRBV18 and TRBJ2-5; 11 bases fit TRBD2. CDR3 length: 14 amino acids. Trimming took 2 bases from V and 5 from J; bases not matched to a gene: 1. Germline assignment: CDR1 KGHSH and CDR2 LQKENI. CDR3 bases: TGTGCCAGCTCACCAGCTAGCGGGGGGGAGACCCAGTACTTC. Translated: CASSPASGGETQYF.

The rearrangement links TRBV30 to TRBJ1-2; 10 bases fit TRBD1. V lost 6 bases to trimming and J lost 5 bases; unmatched junction nucleotides: 9. The CDR3 sequence is 14 residues long. The V gene's germline CDR1 is GTSNPN and CDR2 SVGIG (reference sequence). In DNA form, the CDR3 reads TGTGCCTGCCAACCAGACAGGGGGCTTTATGGCTACACCTTC. Translating it yields CACQPDRGLYGYTF. Full variable domain (outside the CDR3, taken from reference TRBV30 and TRBJ1-2): SQTIHQWPATLVQPVGSPLSLECTVEGTSNPNLYWYRQAAGRGLQLLFYSVGIGQISSEVPQNLSASRPQDRQFILSSKKLLLSDSGFYLCACQPDRGLYGYTFGSGTRLTVV.

The V and J genes are TRBV5-1 and TRBJ2-3, with 7 bases matching TRBD1. From germline, CDR1 is SGHRS and CDR2 YFSETQ. Trimming cost V 3 bases and J 4 bases; bases outside gene matches: 8. The CDR3 is made up of 15 amino acids. In nucleotides, the CDR3 is TGCGCCAGCAGCTCTCCGGGCAGGGGGTCAGATACGCAGTATTTT. This translates into CASSSPGRGSDTQYF. The whole variable domain, filled in from reference TRBV5-1 and TRBJ2-3, reads KAGVTQTPRYLIKTRGQQVTLSCSPISGHRSVSWYQQTPGQGLQFLFEYFSETQRNKGNFPGRFSGRQFSNSRSEMNVSTLELGDSALYLCASSSPGRGSDTQYFGPGTRLTVL.

This chain connects TRBV27 to TRBJ1-1, with TRBD1 identical over 8 bases. The CDR3 has 16 residues. CDR1 and CDR2 from the germline V gene are MNHEY and SMNVEV (reference sequence). V shed 3 bases and J 0 bases; nucleotides not matched to a gene: 6. For the CDR3, the DNA is TGTGCCAGCAGTTTCAGGGGGCGCGGCCTGAACACTGAAGCTTTCTTT. It yields the protein CASSFRGRGLNTEAFF.

This chain uses TRBV15 with TRBJ1-6; D not resolved. The CDR3 loop spans 15 amino acids. The germline CDR1 and CDR2 sequences are LNHNV and YYDKDF (reference sequence). Trimming left V 0 bases short and J 7 bases short, with 10 bases between. In DNA, the CDR3 is TGTGCCACCAGCAGAGAGGCTGTGGTGAATTCACCCCTCCACTTT. Translating it yields CATSREAVVNSPLHF. Together with reference TRBV15 and TRBJ1-6, the CDR3 gives the full variable domain: DAMVIQNPRYQVTQFGKPVTLSCSQTLNHNVMYWYQQKSSQAPKLLFHYYDKDFNNEADTPDNFQSRRPNTSFCFLDIRSPGLGDTAMYLCATSREAVVNSPLHFGNGTRLTVT.

The chain combines TRBV15 with TRBJ2-3; no clear D. With 1 base removed from V and 0 bases from J, the gap between germline ends came to 8 bases. The CDR3 spans 15 residues. Per the germline V gene, CDR1 is LNHNV and CDR2 is YYDKDF (reference sequence). The CDR3 DNA sequence: TGTGCCACCAGCAGAGGGGCAGGCAGCACAGATACGCAGTATTTT. The encoded protein is CATSRGAGSTDTQYF.

V is TRBV5-5 and J is TRBJ1-5, with TRBD1 as a possible D gene (6 bases). Germline values: CDR1 SGHKS, CDR2 YYEKEE (reference sequence). V shed 0 bases and J shed 5 bases, with 12 bases lying between them. The CDR3 extends over 15 amino acids. CDR3 DNA: TGTGCCAGCAGCTTGGAGCTGGGGGCCTATCAGCCCCAGCATTTT. Amino acids: CASSLELGAYQPQHF.

V usage is TRBV19 and J usage is TRBJ1-1; 9 nucleotides line up with TRBD1. CDR1 and CDR2 from the germline V gene are LNHDA and SQIVND (reference sequence). Unmatched junction bases numbered 10, after V lost 4 bases and J lost 7 bases. The CDR3 sequence is 15 residues long. The CDR3 DNA follows: TGTGCCAGTAGTACACCGGGACAGGGATACAGTGAAGCTTTCTTT. Its translation: CASSTPGQGYSEAFF. Full variable domain (remainder filled in from reference TRBV19 and TRBJ1-1): DGGITQSPKYLFRKEGQNVTLSCEQNLNHDAMYWYRQDPGQGLRLIYYSQIVNDFQKGDIAEGYSVSREKKESFPLTVTSAQKNPTAFYLCASSTPGQGYSEAFFGQGTRLTVV.

J is TRBJ2-5 and V is TRBV11-2; 8 bases agree with TRBD2. Germline CDR1 and CDR2: SGHAT and FQNNGV. With V trimmed by 3 bases and J by 5 bases, 8 bases remained unmatched. The CDR3 consists of 15 residues. The CDR3 loop reads CASSFSAGGVETQYF. The CDR3 DNA is TGTGCCAGCAGCTTCAGCGCCGGGGGGGTGGAGACCCAGTACTTC. Full variable domain (missing parts from reference TRBV11-2 and TRBJ2-5): EAGVAQSPRYKIIEKRQSVAFWCNPISGHATLYWYQQILGQGPKLLIQFQNNGVVDDSQLPKDRFSAERLKGVDSTLKIQPAKLEDSAVYLCASSFSAGGVETQYFGPGTRLLVL.

The rearrangement uses TRBV7-2 and TRBJ1-2; D possibly corresponds to TRBD1 (6 bases). The CDR3 has 15 residues. Germline values: CDR1 SGHTA, CDR2 FQGNSA. V was pared by 2 bases and J by 1 base, with 11 bases between. CDR3 amino acids: CASSLYQGLNYGYTF. CDR3 in DNA: TGTGCCAGCAGCTTATATCAGGGGCTTAACTATGGCTACACCTTC.

The chain carries TRBV2 and TRBJ1-4; D call uncertain. Germline assignment: CDR1 SNHLY and CDR2 FYNNEI. CDR3 length: 12 residues. Trimming took off 5 bases at V and 1 base at J, with 2 bases between the two ends. The CDR3 sequence: CASSRTNEKLFF. In nucleotides, the CDR3 is TGTGCCAGCAGTCGAACTAATGAAAAACTGTTTTTT.

The chain couples TRBV29-1 to TRBJ2-3; 11 nucleotides align to TRBD2. V lost 6 bases and J lost 3; bases outside the gene matches: 8. This CDR3 spans 15 amino acids. Germline V gives CDR1 SQVTM, CDR2 ANQGSEA. The CDR3 DNA reads as TGCAGCGTCCCCAAGGGACTAGCGGAAACAGATACGCAGTATTTT. It is translated as CSVPKGLAETDTQYF.

V usage is TRBV18 and J usage is TRBJ2-7; no definite D call. V lost 6 bases to trimming and J lost 2 bases, with 11 bases between them. CDR3 length: 13 amino acids. Per the germline V gene, CDR1 is KGHSH and CDR2 is LQKENI. CDR3: CASSSDTTYEQYF. The CDR3 region has the DNA TGTGCCAGCTCTTCGGATACTACCTACGAGCAGTACTTC.

This chain uses TRBV5-8 with TRBJ1-5; D may be TRBD1 (5 bases). The CDR3 is 15 amino acids. The germline CDR1 and CDR2 sequences are SGHTS and YDEGEE. Trimming removed 6 bases from V and 3 bases from J, with 16 bases in between. This CDR3 is CASTPGWGLNQPQHF. As DNA, the CDR3 is TGTGCCAGCACCCCAGGGTGGGGCCTCAATCAGCCCCAGCATTTT.

The V gene is TRBV27, the J gene TRBJ2-1, with 9 bases that match TRBD2. V shed 3 bases and J 7 bases; nucleotides not matched to a gene: 7. Germline CDR1 MNHEY, CDR2 SMNVEV (reference sequence). The CDR3 is 15 amino acids. Here the CDR3 DNA reads TGTGCCAGCAGTTTTGGCCTAGCGGGGCCTAATGAGCAGTTCTTC. Translation gives CASSFGLAGPNEQFF.

The V gene is TRBV5-5, the J gene TRBJ2-3, with 9 bases identical to TRBD1. J was trimmed by 3 bases and V by 4 bases; bases with no gene match: 6. This CDR3 has 15 residues. In germline, CDR1 is SGHKS, CDR2 YYEKEE (reference sequence). CDR3 sequence reads: CASSPRTGATDTQYF. In nucleotides, the CDR3 is TGTGCCAGCAGCCCAAGGACAGGGGCTACAGATACGCAGTATTTT.

A few counts support this clone. The V call is TRBV30, the J call TRBJ1-6; TRBD1 might be the D (6 bases). This CDR3 spans 14 amino acids. Germline CDR1 reads GTSNPN; CDR2 reads SVGIG (reference sequence). V lost 3 bases to trimming and J lost 7 bases, with 13 bases between them. The CDR3 DNA reads as TGTGCCTGGAGAAGACAGGAGCTAAATTCACCCCTCCACTTT. Translation: CAWRRQELNSPLHF.

The CDR3 sequence: CASSHKGGGSLYEQYF. CDR3 in DNA: TGTGCCAGCAGTCATAAGGGCGGGGGGAGTCTCTACGAGCAGTACTTC. The chain couples TRBV11-2 to TRBJ2-7; 8 bases fit TRBD2. This CDR3 is built from 16 residues. Unmatched junction bases numbered 13, after V lost 6 bases and J lost 3 bases. CDR1 is SGHAT and CDR2 is FQNNGV in the germline V gene.

The chain couples TRBV12-3 or TRBV12-4 to TRBJ1-1; D ambiguous. The ends were cut back, 2 bases at V and 1 base at J, with 5 bases in the middle. CDR3 length: 13 residues. The CDR3 reads CASSLQENTEAFF. The CDR3 region has the DNA TGTGCCAGCAGTTTACAGGAGAACACTGAAGCTTTCTTT.